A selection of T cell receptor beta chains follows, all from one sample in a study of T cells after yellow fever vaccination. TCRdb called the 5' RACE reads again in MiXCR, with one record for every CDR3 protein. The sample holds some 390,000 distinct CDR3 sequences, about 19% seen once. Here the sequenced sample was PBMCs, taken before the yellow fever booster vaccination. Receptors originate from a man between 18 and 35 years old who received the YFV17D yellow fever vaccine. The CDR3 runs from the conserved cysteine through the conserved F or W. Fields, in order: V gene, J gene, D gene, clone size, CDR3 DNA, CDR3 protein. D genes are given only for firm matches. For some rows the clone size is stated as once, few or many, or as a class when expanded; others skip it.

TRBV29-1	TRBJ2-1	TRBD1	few	TGCAGTTCTACGACAGGGGGTCACAATGAGCAGTTCTTC	CSSTTGGHNEQFF
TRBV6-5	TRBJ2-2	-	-	TGTGCCAGCAGTTATGGGTCGGGCGGGGAGCTGTTTTTT	CASSYGSGGELFF
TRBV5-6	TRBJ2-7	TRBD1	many	TGTGCCAGCACAATGGATTCTAGGACAGGGCAGCATCCATCCTACGAGCAGTACTTC	CASTMDSRTGQHPSYEQYF
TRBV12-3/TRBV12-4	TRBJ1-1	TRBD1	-	TGTGCCAGCAGACGGGACAGGGAAATCGCTGAAGCTTTCTTT	CASRRDREIAEAFF
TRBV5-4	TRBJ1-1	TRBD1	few	TGTGCCAGCAGACCTGTTGGACAGGGGGGCACTGAAGCTTTCTTT	CASRPVGQGGTEAFF
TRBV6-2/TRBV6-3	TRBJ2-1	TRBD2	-	TGTGCCAGCAGTTACCCCGGACTAGCGGGGGGGCCCTACAATGAGCAGTTCTTC	CASSYPGLAGGPYNEQFF
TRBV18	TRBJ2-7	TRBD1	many	TGTGCCAGCTCACCTGGGACAGGCTACGAGCAGTACTTC	CASSPGTGYEQYF
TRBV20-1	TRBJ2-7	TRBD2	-	TGCAGTGCGCGGACTAGCGGTAGCTACGAGCAGTACTTC	CSARTSGSYEQYF
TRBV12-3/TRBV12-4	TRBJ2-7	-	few	TGTGCCAGCAGTTTACAGGCCGGGTCCCCCCGGCAGTACTTC	CASSLQAGSPRQYF
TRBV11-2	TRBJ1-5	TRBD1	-	TGTGCCAGCAGCTTAGATCGACAGGGAGGTCAGCCCCAGCATTTT	CASSLDRQGGQPQHF
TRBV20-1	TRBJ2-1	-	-	TGCAGTGCTAGAGGGAATGGGGGGAGCTCCTACAATGAGCAGTTCTTC	CSARGNGGSSYNEQFF
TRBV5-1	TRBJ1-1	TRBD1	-	TGCGCCAGCAGCTTGGTGGGGACAGGGTTTAAGGACACTGAAGCTTTCTTT	CASSLVGTGFKDTEAFF
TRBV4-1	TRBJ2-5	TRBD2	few	TGCGCCAGCAGCCAAGACAAGGAGCGGGGGGACTTCCGGGAGACCCAGTACTTC	CASSQDKERGDFRETQYF
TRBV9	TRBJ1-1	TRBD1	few	TGTGCCAGCAGCGATGGTGACAGGGACACTGAAGCTTTCTTT	CASSDGDRDTEAFF
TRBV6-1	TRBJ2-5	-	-	TGTGCCAGCAGTGAGCTACTAATAAACAGGATAGACCAAGAGACCCAGTACTTC	CASSELLINRIDQETQYF